The table lists the clone carrying this TCR beta chain with many counts. Its antigen remains unidentified. The data stem from a study of T-cell memory formation after mild COVID-19. Study results and caveats: Pre-infection memory showed some responding clones, and this suggested that cross-reactive memory joined. Unconfirmed was the SARS-CoV-2 specificity of second-wave clones that peaked on day 37. Clones that contracted clustered mainly in CM and EM if CD4+ and in EMRA if CD8+.

V was pared by 0 bases and J by 9 bases, with 8 bases of the junction left unmatched. The germline CDR1 and CDR2 sequences are LNHNV and YYDKDF (reference sequence). CDR3 size: 15 residues. One entry per CDR3 protein, called by TCRdb with MiXCR from the 5' RACE reads. The sample carries roughly 170,000 distinct CDR3 sequences, approximately 17% recorded once. The V call is TRBV15, the J call TRBJ2-1; 7 bases agree with TRBD2. The receptor's source is a man aged 18 to 30 who had mild COVID-19 (a few samples of this study predate the infection). Cell type and time point are not known. Material: PBMCs or a T cell subset sorted from them (not recorded which). CDR3 nucleotide sequence: TGTGCCACCAGCAGAGACTCCGCAGCGGGGTTTGAGCAGTTCTTC. Protein: CATSRDSAAGFEQFF. Supplemented by reference TRBV15 and TRBJ2-1, the full variable domain reads DAMVIQNPRYQVTQFGKPVTLSCSQTLNHNVMYWYQQKSSQAPKLLFHYYDKDFNNEADTPDNFQSRRPNTSFCFLDIRSPGLGDTAMYLCATSRDSAAGFEQFFGPGTRLTVL.